This T cell receptor beta chain appears in the sequencing data of a study of PD-1 blockade in classical Hodgkin lymphoma. Study conclusions and caveats: Complete responders possessed baseline diversity comparable to newly diagnosed patients.

Notes on this clone: Antigen: not known.

The germline CDR1 and CDR2 sequences are SGHTA and FQGTGA. This CDR3 spans 16 amino acids. Germline trimming cut 5 bases from V and 7 bases from J; bases unmatched to any gene: 11. Sequencing was performed with immunoSEQ multiplex PCR; in TCRdb, only in-frame clones are kept and a portion is missing. In the table there are some 21,000 clones, 75% to 90% of which are singletons. Time point specified: cycle 4 day 1 (C4D1), after about 6 weeks of nivolumab. Each patient experienced a relapse that followed autologous stem cell transplantation, and brentuximab vedotin exposure varied. The sample here was peripheral blood mononuclear cells (PBMCs), taken before the fourth cycle of nivolumab. The receptor's source is a human donor with classical Hodgkin lymphoma. The V gene is TRBV7-3, the J gene TRBJ2-1; 10 bases map to TRBD2. The CDR3 reads CASSPTTSGHGNEQFF. The DNA for the CDR3 is TGTGCCAGCAGCCCAACGACTAGCGGGCATGGGAATGAGCAGTTCTTC.